The present T cell receptor (beta chain) was sequenced within a study of shared clonotypes between healthy human individuals. Study conclusions and caveats: Depth of sequencing was expected to influence donor clonotype sharing. Estimated richness was generally greater in naive than memory subsets. Despite large depth, sorted-subset datasets appeared incompletely sequenced.

The sample holds a few counts of this clone. The antigen is not known. CD45RO-negative cells were positively selected for CCR7, leaving out terminally differentiated effector memory CD45RA+ cells. Only in-frame clones appear in the TCRdb table, and some are missing; sequencing was by immunoSEQ multiplex PCR. The table records around 550,000 clones, approximately 95% of them present only once. The TCR was taken from a woman aged 25-40 years in good health. The sample consisted of naive CD8+ T cells sorted from blood.

The chain's CDR3 is CASRRGSSYEQYF. The CDR3 coding sequence is TGTGCCAGTAGGCGAGGGAGCTCCTACGAGCAGTACTTC. This chain links TRBV19 with TRBJ2-7; D is possibly TRBD2 (5 bases). In germline, CDR1 is LNHDA, CDR2 SQIVND (reference sequence). Between the trimmed V and J ends, which lost 6 bases and 0 bases, there was a span of 9 bases. The CDR3 sequence is 13 residues long.